This passage covers 11 T cell receptor beta chains from one sample sequenced in a study of Graves' ophthalmopathy and Graves' hyperthyroidism. Amplification of the TCR beta CDR3 regions used RNA transcripts (as template). First-round RT-PCR with HTBI primers preceded a second-round multiplex PCR. TCRdb used MiXCR to reprocess the multiplex PCR reads, holding one entry per CDR3 protein. The sample carries tens of thousands of distinct CDR3 sequences, approximately 52% recorded once. Sequencing was performed on peripheral blood. These receptors were collected from an adult man with Graves' ophthalmopathy.

For this clonotype: This may arise from a read error, as a much more abundant clone is one base away. The rearrangement links TRBV3-2 to TRBJ1-1. TRBV3-2 is flagged as a pseudogene. The CDR3 consists of 15 residues. CDR3 sequence: CAGSQEGSLNTEAFF. The DNA for the CDR3 is TGTGCCGGCAGCCAAGAGGGGTCGTTGAACACTGAAGCTTTCTTT.

The sample holds many counts of this clonotype. The chain carries TRBV6-2 or TRBV6-3 and TRBJ2-7; possible D gene TRBD1, 6 bases. The ends were cut back, 6 bases at V and 2 bases at J, with 8 bases in the middle. The CDR3 sequence is 12 residues long. Germline V CDR1 and CDR2: MNHEY, SVGEGT. CDR3: CASSQGTYEQYV. Written as DNA, the CDR3 is TGTGCCAGCAGCCAGGGGACCTACGAGCAGTACGTC.

This clonotype was counted only a few times. The chain employs TRBV2 and TRBJ1-1; 8 bases match TRBD1. Trimming took 7 bases from V and 4 from J; bases not matched to a gene: 8. This CDR3 region has 14 residues. Per the germline V gene, CDR1 is SNHLY and CDR2 is FYNNEI. The CDR3, as DNA: TGTGCCAGCACTACAGGGGGGGGGGTCACTGAAGCTTTCTTT. Amino acid sequence: CASTTGGGVTEAFF.

The rearrangement uses TRBV20-1 and TRBJ1-6; D unclear. This CDR3 has 14 amino acids. Trimming shortened V by 0 bases and J by 7 bases, and 10 bases separated the two germline ends. CDR1 DFQATT and CDR2 SNEGSKA come from the germline V gene (reference sequence). CDR3 sequence reads: CSARDGEENSPLHF. The CDR3 DNA reads TGCAGTGCTAGAGATGGGGAGGAAAATTCACCCCTCCACTTT.

The sample holds a few counts of this clonotype. A read error may be the cause here, since a much bigger clone is one base away. Given the absence of the conserved phenylalanine or tryptophan at the CDR3 end, a read error is likely. V and J are TRBV6-2 or TRBV6-3 and TRBJ2-7; 7 bases are a match to TRBD1. Germline values: CDR1 MNHEY, CDR2 SVGEGT. V lost 4 bases and J lost 0; bases outside the gene matches: 9. The CDR3 totals 16 residues. CDR3 coding DNA: TGTGCCAGCAGTTTCCCGGGACAGATGAGCTCCTACGAGCAGTACCTC. It specifies CASSFPGQMSSYEQYL.

The chain employs TRBV12-3 or TRBV12-4 and TRBJ2-1, with D perhaps TRBD1 or TRBD2 (5 bases each). Trimming removed 5 bases from V and 7 bases from J, with 12 bases in between. This CDR3 region has 13 residues. This CDR3 is CASSRTGTNEQFF. For the CDR3, the DNA is TGTGCCAGCAGTCGAACCGGGACGAATGAGCAGTTCTTC.

The chain uses TRBV7-7 and TRBJ2-5, with TRBD1 identical over 7 bases. The CDR3 extends over 14 amino acids. Germline lookup yields CDR1 SSHAT and CDR2 FNYEAQ (reference sequence). As DNA, the CDR3 is TGTGCTAAGGATAGGGGGCGGCAGCAAGAGACCCAGTACTTC. It specifies CAKDRGRQQETQYF.

This sequence joins TRBV7-3 and TRBJ1-2; 10 bases line up with TRBD1. The CDR3 contains 14 residues. Trimming at V came to 1 base and at J to 7 bases, leaving 3 bases not matched to a gene. Germline values: CDR1 SGHTA, CDR2 FQGTGA. The CDR3 spells CASSLMTGGLGYTF. The CDR3, as DNA: TGTGCCAGCAGCTTAATGACAGGGGGCCTTGGCTACACCTTC. Full variable domain (outside the CDR3, taken from reference TRBV7-3 and TRBJ1-2): GAGVSQTPSNKVTEKGKYVELRCDPISGHTALYWYRQSLGQGPEFLIYFQGTGAADDSGLPNDRFFAVRPEGSVSTLKIQRTERGDSAVYLCASSLMTGGLGYTFGSGTRLTVV.

This clonotype was seen at least ten times. This chain uses TRBV19 with TRBJ2-1; 13 positions match TRBD2. Germline assignment: CDR1 LNHDA and CDR2 SQIVND (reference sequence). The CDR3 runs to 16 residues. The J segment lost 15 bases and the V segment lost 4 bases, leaving 15 bases of the junction unmatched. CDR3 nucleotides: TGTGCCAGTAGTAGCGACACTAGCGGGAGGGCCCGGCGCTCGTTCTTC. It translates to CASSSDTSGRARRSFF.

On this clonotype: In this CDR3 the conserved last residue, phenylalanine or tryptophan, is missing, so a read error is likely. The limits of the CDR3 on the DNA are not certain, so only TCRdb's listed CDR3 is given. The chain links TRBV12-5 to TRBJ2-5; the tabulated D call, TRBD1, remains unverified against the DNA. CDR1 is LGHNT, CDR2 FRNRAP, per germline. The CDR3 adds up to 15 amino acids, both ends counted. Here the CDR3 reads CASGLGTGYGYTFGS.

This chain connects TRBV27 to TRBJ2-3; D may be TRBD1 (5 bases). The CDR3 covers 14 residues. The germline V gene has CDR1 MNHEY and CDR2 SMNVEV (reference sequence). The V end lost 7 bases, the J end lost 0 bases, and 11 bases lay between the germline ends. The CDR3: CASKVAGSTDTQYF. In DNA form, the CDR3 reads TGTGCCAGCAAAGTTGCAGGGAGCACAGATACGCAGTATTTT.